A single sample is the source of the 14 T cell receptor beta chains below, sequenced in a study of blood T cell repertoires in COVID-19. Repertoires were generated with immunoSEQ multiplex PCR, while TCRdb's copy carries only in-frame clones and drops some. The data contain about 62,000 clones, 75% to 90% of them singletons. Input material: peripheral blood. These TCRs come from an elderly woman with acute or convalescent COVID-19.

V gene TRBV9 combines with J gene TRBJ2-3; D not certain. Germline loops: CDR1 SGDLS, CDR2 YYNGEE. Trimming cost V 3 bases and J 1 base, with 3 bases left between them. The CDR3 runs 12 residues. CDR3 amino acids: CASSGGTDTQYF. As DNA, the CDR3 is TGTGCCAGCAGCGGCGGCACAGATACGCAGTATTTT.

This rearrangement joins TRBV7-2 to TRBJ2-3; D is ambiguous. The V gene's germline CDR1 is SGHTA and CDR2 FQGNSA. The CDR3 loop spans 14 amino acids. V lost 1 base, J lost 2 bases, and 7 bases lay in between. DNA for the CDR3: TGTGCCAGCAGCTTAGGCAGAATCACAGATACGCAGTATTTT. Its translation: CASSLGRITDTQYF.

V usage is TRBV18 and J usage is TRBJ2-3; possibly TRBD2 for D (5 bases). Germline-derived CDR1 and CDR2 are KGHSH and LQKENI. This CDR3 spans 15 amino acids. V was cut by 6 bases and J by 2 bases, with 15 bases left in between. The CDR3 DNA reads TGTGCCAGCTCCCCATCGGGGTGGTACACAGATACGCAGTATTTT. Translating gives CASSPSGWYTDTQYF.

The gene calls are TRBV15 and TRBJ2-5; 7 bases map to TRBD2. Germline trimming cut 0 bases from V and 1 base from J; bases unmatched to any gene: 8. The CDR3 loop spans 17 amino acids. Germline-derived CDR1 and CDR2 are LNHNV and YYDKDF (reference sequence). The CDR3 DNA sequence: TGTGCCACCAGCAGAGATCCGCTATCGGGGGGCCAAGAGACCCAGTACTTC. This codes for CATSRDPLSGGQETQYF.

V gene TRBV18 combines with J gene TRBJ2-1; D is perhaps TRBD1 (6 bases). Germline V gene data show CDR1 as KGHSH and CDR2 as LQKENI. V was clipped by 8 bases and J by 7 bases, with 9 bases between them. This CDR3 comprises 11 residues. In DNA form, the CDR3 reads TGTGCCAGCCAAGGGGGTAATGAGCAGTTCTTC. It specifies CASQGGNEQFF.

The chain joins TRBV7-8 to TRBJ2-3; TRBD2 matches at 11 bases. V lost 6 bases to trimming and J lost 6 bases; unmatched junction nucleotides: 8. The germline V gene encodes CDR1 SGHVS and CDR2 FQNEAQ. There are 15 residues in the CDR3. Written as DNA, the CDR3 is TGTGCCAGCAGATTGACTAGCGGGGAATGGGATACGCAGTATTTT. It yields the protein CASRLTSGEWDTQYF.

The chain links TRBV4-3 to TRBJ2-2, with 9 bases identical to TRBD2. J was trimmed by 0 bases and V by 0 bases; bases with no gene match: 5. Germline-derived CDR1 and CDR2 are LGHNA and YSLEER. The CDR3 loop spans 18 amino acids. This CDR3 reads CASSQDAGGRANTGELFF. The DNA for the CDR3 is TGCGCCAGCAGCCAAGATGCGGGGGGGCGTGCGAACACCGGGGAGCTGTTTTTT.

V usage is TRBV16 and J usage is TRBJ2-3; D gene ambiguous. This CDR3 comprises 13 residues. Germline V gene data show CDR1 as KGHSY and CDR2 as FQNENV. Trimming cost V 3 bases and J 4 bases, with 8 bases left between them. CDR3 nucleotide sequence: TGTGCCAGCAGCCACGGTTCGGCAGATACGCAGTATTTT. Its translation is CASSHGSADTQYF.

CDR3 loop: CASSYSKGPGGHGYTF. The CDR3 DNA reads TGTGCCAGCAGTTACTCTAAAGGCCCAGGGGGGCACGGCTACACCTTC. J is TRBJ1-2 and V is TRBV6-6; 7 bases are shared with TRBD1. Germline V gene lookup returns CDR1 MNHNY and CDR2 SVGAGI (reference sequence). V shed 0 bases, J shed 8 bases, and the junction held 12 bases outside the gene matches. The CDR3 consists of 16 residues.

The sample holds a few counts of this clone. The gene calls are TRBV5-1 and TRBJ1-1; D might be TRBD1 (5 bases). V lost 3 bases, J lost 1 base, and 10 bases lay in between. CDR1 SGHRS and CDR2 YFSETQ come from the germline V gene. This CDR3 has 14 residues. CDR3 region: CASSSLGQNTEAFF. The CDR3 bases are TGCGCCAGCAGCTCTCTCGGACAGAACACTGAAGCTTTCTTT.

The chain recombines TRBV29-1 with TRBJ2-3; the match to TRBD2 covers 7 bases. Germline CDR1 reads SQVTM; CDR2 reads ANQGSEA. The CDR3 length is 12 residues. J gave up 6 bases and V 7 bases, and 7 bases lay outside the gene matches. The CDR3 loop reads CSGRGGGDTQYF. CDR3 sequence (DNA): TGCAGCGGCCGCGGGGGTGGGGATACGCAGTATTTT.

This clone was observed many times. The genes are TRBV30 and TRBJ1-5, with unresolved D. The ends were cut back, 4 bases at V and 3 bases at J, with 13 bases in the middle. CDR1 and CDR2 (germline): GTSNPN, SVGIG (reference sequence). The CDR3 is 14 amino acids. CDR3 residues: CAWTPRGFNQPQHF. The CDR3 DNA reads TGTGCCTGGACCCCAAGAGGTTTCAATCAGCCCCAGCATTTT.

V usage is TRBV2 and J usage is TRBJ2-2; TRBD1 aligns across 9 bases. Germline V lookup: CDR1 SNHLY, CDR2 FYNNEI. Germline trimming cut 6 bases from V and 9 bases from J; bases unmatched to any gene: 11. This CDR3 region has 15 residues. The CDR3 region has the DNA TGTGCCAGCAGCCAAGCGGGACAGGGTAGCCGGGAGCTGTTTTTT. This sequence encodes CASSQAGQGSRELFF. Together with reference TRBV2 and TRBJ2-2, the CDR3 gives the full variable domain: EPEVTQTPSHQVTQMGQEVILRCVPISNHLYFYWYRQILGQKVEFLVSFYNNEISEKSEIFDDQFSVERPDGSNFTLKIRSTKLEDSAMYFCASSQAGQGSRELFFGEGSRLTVL.

This clone was seen just once. This chain links TRBV4-1 with TRBJ2-7; the D gene is possibly TRBD2 (6 bases). Germline CDR1 is MGHRA and CDR2 is YSYEKL. Deletions cut 3 bases from V and 4 bases from J, with 13 bases between. The CDR3 extends over 14 amino acids. CDR3 region: CASSHGRSGYEQYF. CDR3 sequence (DNA): TGCGCCAGCAGCCATGGTAGGAGCGGGTACGAGCAGTACTTC.